The rows below give T cell receptor beta chains drawn from one sample of a study of blood T cells in healthy people across ages. TCRdb reanalysed the 5' RACE reads using MiXCR and keeps one entry per CDR3 protein. The data contain almost 1 million distinct CDR3 sequences, roughly 47% of them singletons. Material: blood. These receptors originate from a woman in her fifties or sixties in good health. Each CDR3 is given with its conserved first and last residue. The D gene is left open where the match is weak. Only some rows state a clone size, as once, few, many or a class for expanded clones.

abundance,j_gene,v_gene,d_gene,CDR3aa,CDR3nt
NA,TRBJ2-7,TRBV4-2,TRBD1,CASSHFDPGQGVHEQYF,TGTGCCAGCAGCCACTTCGACCCGGGACAGGGGGTGCACGAGCAGTACTTC
NA,TRBJ2-1,TRBV7-8,TRBD2,CASSGGLAVMHEQFF,TGTGCCAGCAGCGGGGGACTAGCGGTAATGCATGAGCAGTTCTTC
few,TRBJ2-7,TRBV29-1,NA,CSVDSGYHEQYF,TGCAGCGTTGACTCGGGTTATCACGAGCAGTACTTC
NA,TRBJ2-5,TRBV4-1,TRBD2,CASSQVGLGPRETQYF,TGCGCCAGCAGCCAAGTGGGACTAGGGCCCCGGGAGACCCAGTACTTC
NA,TRBJ2-5,TRBV4-1,NA,CASSQDKTQYF,TGCGCCAGCAGCCAAGACAAGACCCAGTACTTC
NA,TRBJ2-3,TRBV7-2,NA,CASSLGNTPSTDTQYF,TGTGCCAGCAGCTTAGGGAACACACCTAGCACAGATACGCAGTATTTT
few,TRBJ1-6,TRBV12-3/TRBV12-4,NA,CASSYTTGTKNSPLHF,TGTGCCAGCAGTTACACGACCGGGACAAAGAATTCACCCCTCCACTTT
NA,TRBJ2-1,TRBV2,NA,CASQNYRDNEQFF,TGTGCCAGCCAAAATTACCGGGATAATGAGCAGTTCTTC
NA,TRBJ2-7,TRBV6-2/TRBV6-3,NA,CASSYNRRYEQYF,TGTGCCAGCAGTTACAACAGACGCTACGAGCAGTACTTC
NA,TRBJ2-7,TRBV4-3,NA,CASSQDTSGSSYEQYF,TGCGCCAGCAGCCAAGATACCAGCGGCTCCTCCTACGAGCAGTACTTC
few,TRBJ2-7,TRBV10-3,TRBD1,CAISEPRTGRYEQYF,TGTGCCATCAGTGAGCCAAGGACAGGGCGCTACGAGCAGTACTTC
NA,TRBJ2-5,TRBV12-3/TRBV12-4,NA,CASSFRVNEQYF,TGTGCCAGCAGTTTTCGGGTCAATGAGCAGTACTTC
few,TRBJ2-3,TRBV5-6,NA,CASRSVDTQYF,TGTGCCAGCAGGTCGGTTGATACGCAGTATTTT
NA,TRBJ2-5,TRBV20-1,NA,CSAGFWQQETQYF,TGCAGTGCTGGCTTTTGGCAGCAAGAGACCCAGTACTTC
few,TRBJ2-2,TRBV7-9,TRBD2,CAGQTGGNTGELFF,TGTGCCGGACAAACGGGAGGGAACACCGGGGAGCTGTTTTTT
NA,TRBJ2-3,TRBV18,NA,CASTNDATTRPTDTQYF,TGTGCCAGCACAAACGACGCCACGACTAGACCCACAGATACGCAGTATTTT
NA,TRBJ2-2,TRBV24-1,NA,CATSDPRKTGELFF,TGTGCCACCAGTGATCCTAGGAAAACCGGGGAGCTGTTTTTT
NA,TRBJ1-2,TRBV28,NA,CASKQQGTAFYGYTF,TGTGCCAGCAAGCAGCAAGGGACGGCTTTCTATGGCTACACCTTC
NA,TRBJ2-7,TRBV14,TRBD2,CASSLTTSGMWQYF,TGTGCCAGCAGCCTTACGACTAGCGGGATGTGGCAGTACTTC
NA,TRBJ1-6,TRBV25-1,NA,CASSNRDYNSPLHF,TGTGCCAGCAGTAACCGGGACTATAATTCACCCCTCCACTTT
NA,TRBJ2-5,TRBV2,NA,CASRDQGYPQETQYF,TGTGCCAGCAGGGACCAAGGGTACCCCCAAGAGACCCAGTACTTC
NA,TRBJ2-1,TRBV28,NA,CATSDNEQFF,TGTGCCACCTCGGACAATGAGCAGTTCTTC
many,TRBJ2-3,TRBV24-1,NA,CATSDPGTDTQYF,TGTGCCACCAGTGATCCAGGGACAGATACGCAGTATTTT
few,TRBJ2-5,TRBV10-3,NA,CAISGSTGDQETQYF,TGTGCCATCAGTGGGTCCACGGGAGATCAAGAGACCCAGTACTTC
NA,TRBJ2-6,TRBV18,TRBD2,CASSRLAGGLLSSGANVLTF,TGTGCCAGCTCACGCCTAGCGGGAGGCCTCTTGAGCTCTGGGGCCAACGTCCTGACTTTC
NA,TRBJ2-3,TRBV11-2,TRBD1,CASSTRRDSSISTDTQYF,TGTGCCAGCAGCACACGCAGGGACAGTTCTATTAGCACAGATACGCAGTATTTT
few,TRBJ2-7,TRBV28,NA,CASSDWGRGGVGEQYF,TGTGCCAGCAGTGATTGGGGCAGGGGAGGGGTAGGCGAGCAGTACTTC
once,TRBJ1-2,TRBV6-6,NA,CASRLQDYGYTF,TGTGCCAGCAGACTACAGGATTATGGCTACACCTTC
NA,TRBJ2-3,TRBV20-1,NA,CSASDAIATDTQYF,TGCAGTGCTAGTGATGCAATTGCGACGGATACGCAGTATTTT
NA,TRBJ1-5,TRBV6-1,NA,CASSESRGGQPQHF,TGTGCCAGCAGTGAAAGTAGGGGGGGTCAGCCCCAGCATTTT
many,TRBJ2-7,TRBV28,NA,CASSLGLSYEQYF,TGCGCCAGCAGCTTGGGGTTGTCGTACGAGCAGTACTTC
NA,TRBJ2-1,TRBV5-1,TRBD2,CASSYSGMYNEQFF,TGCGCCAGCAGTTACAGCGGGATGTACAATGAGCAGTTCTTC
NA,TRBJ1-4,TRBV10-3,NA,CAISWDPKGEKLFF,TGTGCCATCAGTTGGGACCCCAAGGGGGAAAAACTGTTTTTT
NA,TRBJ1-5,TRBV28,NA,CASSLGGAGRQPQHF,TGTGCCAGCAGCCTCGGAGGGGCCGGTCGTCAGCCCCAGCATTTT
once,TRBJ1-5,TRBV12-3/TRBV12-4,NA,CASSRGPGVGNQPQHF,TGTGCCAGCAGCCGGGGGCCAGGGGTCGGCAATCAGCCCCAGCATTTT
NA,TRBJ1-6,TRBV25-1,NA,CASSEPSSYNSPLHF,TGTGCCAGCAGTGAACCTAGCTCCTATAATTCACCCCTCCACTTT
few,TRBJ2-7,TRBV3-1,NA,CASSYTGEQYF,TGTGCCAGCAGCTACACAGGCGAGCAGTACTTC
NA,TRBJ1-1,TRBV29-1,NA,CSVERDRGTEAFF,TGCAGCGTTGAAAGGGACCGGGGCACTGAAGCTTTCTTT
NA,TRBJ2-1,TRBV4-2,TRBD2,CASSQALLPGLAGGRYNEQFF,TGTGCCAGCAGCCAAGCCCTCTTACCGGGACTAGCGGGAGGAAGATACAATGAGCAGTTCTTC
few,TRBJ2-7,TRBV28,NA,CASSFGGVNEQYF,TGTGCCAGCAGTTTCGGGGGAGTGAACGAGCAGTACTTC